One T cell receptor (beta chain) is described in this entry. This clone was observed a few times. This clone's antigen is unknown. The record has no base qualities; no much larger clone is one base away. Repertoires were sampled repeatedly over the course of chemoradiotherapy, so clonal expansion could be followed in the tumor microenvironment. This sample is part of a study of chemoradiotherapy in HPV16-positive cancers (dated by TCRdb to between 2021 and 2024). In terms of the full investigation: Candidate HPV-specific T-cell clones and common TCR motifs were defined by functional T-cell assays performed on cells from two HPV16-positive patients. Whether T-cell immunity against the HPV oncoproteins E6 and E7 changes during chemoradiotherapy and whether survival is affected by this immunity were examined in the study. Next, the candidate HPV-specific TCRs and motifs were followed in TCR repertoires from more than 70 patients with HPV-related cancers.

The germline V gene (reference sequence) supplies CDR1 DFQATT and CDR2 SNEGSKA. Measured from the cysteine to the phenylalanine, the CDR3 is 11 residues long. Of the read, only the CDR3 DNA is kept; its 33 bases are in frame from base 1. The junction shows trimming of 5 bases on V and 5 bases on J, plus 8 bases between the germline ends. Libraries came from the immunoSEQ multiplex PCR assay. The source is immuneACCESS, and TCRdb retained only in-frame sequences with V and J called. Part of the clones is not carried over; for the studies checked, unresolved V genes explain less than half of this, and the remainder is unexplained. This sample comprises roughly 5,800 clones, roughly four fifths of them detected only once. The top ten hold approximately 11% of the sample. Beyond this particular receptor, the publication reports: In HPV16-positive patients, expansion of HPV-responsive T cells during chemoradiotherapy was associated with improved recurrence-free survival. Expansion of candidate HPV-specific clones and E7-related TCR motifs was observed in the tumor microenvironment during treatment, whereas no such expansion was observed for non-HPV-specific T cells. The functional definition of HPV-specific T cells came from only a couple of HPV16-positive patients, and the survival association was reported for HPV16-positive patients.

The clonotype comes from a human donor with HPV-associated anogenital cancer. This sample was obtained from a patient who underwent chemoradiotherapy. This sequence uses TRBV20-1 and TRBJ2-3; the D gene identity is not certain. The CDR3 amino acid sequence is: CSAAVVDTQYF. In nucleotide form, the sequence is TGCAGTGCTGCCGTAGTAGATACGCAGTATTTT.